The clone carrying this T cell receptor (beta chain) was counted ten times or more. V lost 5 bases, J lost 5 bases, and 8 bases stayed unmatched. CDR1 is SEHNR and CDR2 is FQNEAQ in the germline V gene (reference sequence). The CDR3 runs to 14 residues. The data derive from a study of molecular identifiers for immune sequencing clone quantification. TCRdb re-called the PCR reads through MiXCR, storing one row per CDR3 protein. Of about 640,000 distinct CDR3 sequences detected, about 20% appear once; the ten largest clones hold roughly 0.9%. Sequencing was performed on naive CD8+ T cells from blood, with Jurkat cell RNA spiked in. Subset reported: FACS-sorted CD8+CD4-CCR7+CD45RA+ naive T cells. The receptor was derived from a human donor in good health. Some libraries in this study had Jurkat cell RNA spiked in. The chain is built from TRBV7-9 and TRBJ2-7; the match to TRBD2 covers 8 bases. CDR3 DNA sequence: TGTGCCAGCAGCCTTAGCGGGACCGACGACGAGCAGTACTTC. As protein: CASSLSGTDDEQYF.